These 32 T cell receptor beta chains were all obtained from the same sample, sequenced in a study of T cell repertoires in cytomegalovirus infection. One entry per CDR3 protein, called by TCRdb with MiXCR from the reads. The sample carries fewer than 700,000 distinct CDR3 sequences, 24% recorded once. Sample: CD8+ T cells from PBMCs. These receptors were taken from a human donor in good health (CMV status not recorded). Some clones in this sample may be carry-over from other donors' samples.

The chain combines TRBV7-9 with TRBJ2-3; TRBD2 might be the D (7 bases). Germline loops: CDR1 SEHNR, CDR2 FQNEAQ (reference sequence). The CDR3 is 16 amino acids. Trimming shortened V by 5 bases and J by 2 bases, and 17 bases separated the two germline ends. CDR3: CASSPEGGTNTDTQYF. CDR3 DNA sequence: TGTGCCAGCAGCCCGGAAGGGGGGACTAACACAGATACGCAGTATTTT.

This clonotype has a handful of counts. The chain joins TRBV5-1 to TRBJ2-1; 10 bases align to TRBD2. Trimming cost V 4 bases and J 9 bases; bases outside gene matches: 7. Germline lookup yields CDR1 SGHRS and CDR2 YFSETQ. The CDR3 runs 14 residues. CDR3 sequence reads: CASSITSGVIEQFF. CDR3 sequence (DNA): TGCGCCAGCAGCATTACTAGCGGGGTTATTGAGCAGTTCTTC.

The rearrangement uses TRBV20-1 and TRBJ1-2; D call uncertain. This CDR3 comprises 13 residues. Looked up from germline, CDR1 is DFQATT and CDR2 is SNEGSKA (reference sequence). V dropped 6 bases and J dropped 5 bases, with 16 bases sitting between them. The CDR3 coding sequence is TGCAGTGCCCGACCTTTACACGCGTATGGCTACACCTTC. Translated: CSARPLHAYGYTF.

In this sample, this clonotype turned up a few times. The genes are TRBV2 and TRBJ2-2; TRBD1 or TRBD2 may be the D gene (7 bases each). CDR3 length equals 14 residues. CDR1 is SNHLY, CDR2 FYNNEI, per germline. V lost 11 bases and J lost 7, with 20 bases in between. The CDR3 protein is CASLRGGANGELFF. CDR3 sequence (DNA): TGTGCCTCCCTCAGGGGGGGGGCCAACGGGGAGCTGTTTTTT.

The sample holds one count of this clonotype. V is TRBV29-1 and J is TRBJ1-1; no definite D call. Germline-derived CDR1 and CDR2 are SQVTM and ANQGSEA. The V end lost 7 bases, the J end lost 4 bases, and 13 bases lay between the germline ends. The CDR3 loop spans 12 amino acids. CDR3 protein: CSGRRLGTEAFF. The CDR3 coding sequence is TGCAGCGGGAGAAGGTTAGGCACTGAAGCTTTCTTT. Full variable domain (remainder filled in from reference TRBV29-1 and TRBJ1-1): SAVISQKPSRDICQRGTSLTIQCQVDSQVTMMFWYRQQPGQSLTLIATANQGSEATYESGFVIDKFPISRPNLTFSTLTVSNMSPEDSSIYLCSGRRLGTEAFFGQGTRLTVV.

This clonotype was picked up a small number of times. The DNA of the CDR3 is TGCAGTGCTATACACGTGGGACAGGGGGCAAGAGGCAATCAGCCCCAGCATTTT. It translates to CSAIHVGQGARGNQPQHF. The V and J genes are TRBV20-1 and TRBJ1-5; TRBD1 agrees at 12 bases. This CDR3 is built from 18 residues. The V gene's germline CDR1 is DFQATT and CDR2 SNEGSKA (reference sequence). The junction had 12 bases not matched to a gene; V was cut back by 4 bases and J by 2 bases.

This clonotype appeared a few times. The chain combines TRBV9 with TRBJ2-1; weak D call: TRBD2 (6 bases). The CDR3 length is 13 residues. The germline gives CDR1 SGDLS, CDR2 YYNGEE. The ends were cut back, 10 bases at V and 7 bases at J, with 18 bases in the middle. The chain's CDR3 is CAGQPGLSNEQFF. Here the CDR3 DNA reads TGTGCCGGTCAACCGGGACTGTCTAATGAGCAGTTCTTC.

V is TRBV14 and J is TRBJ2-7; D possibly corresponds to TRBD1 (6 bases). V was clipped by 5 bases and J by 3 bases, with 17 bases between them. CDR3 length: 15 amino acids. Germline V CDR1 and CDR2: SGHDN, FVKESK. The CDR3 here is CASSSIDGQIYEQYF. The CDR3 DNA reads TGTGCCAGCAGCTCAATCGACGGACAGATCTACGAGCAGTACTTC.

This chain joins TRBV29-1 and TRBJ2-5; TRBD2 might be the D (6 bases). V shed 4 bases and J shed 5 bases, with 17 bases lying between them. CDR3 size: 14 residues. The germline gives CDR1 SQVTM, CDR2 ANQGSEA. CDR3: CSVGIGGATETQYF. In DNA form, the CDR3 reads TGCAGCGTTGGGATTGGAGGGGCGACGGAGACCCAGTACTTC.

This clonotype turned up a few times. The chain uses TRBV6-5 and TRBJ1-5; D remains ambiguous. The length of the CDR3 is 14 residues. Germline CDR1 and CDR2: MNHEY and SVGAGI. The V gene lost 0 bases and the J gene lost 8 bases, with 11 bases spanning the gap. The CDR3: CASSYSTDGEPQHF. CDR3 bases: TGTGCCAGCAGTTACTCGACTGACGGTGAGCCCCAGCATTTT.

The chain uses TRBV6-2 or TRBV6-3 and TRBJ2-3; 7 bases line up with TRBD2. Per the germline V gene, CDR1 is MNHEY and CDR2 is SVGEGT. This CDR3 is 15 amino acids long. The V gene end was trimmed by 6 bases and the J gene end by 1 base; junction bases not matched to a gene: 7. CDR3 sequence reads: CASRHRGVRTDTQYF. The CDR3 DNA follows: TGTGCCAGCAGACATCGGGGGGTACGCACAGATACGCAGTATTTT.

This chain's CDR3 is CSVEDLGEGLYNEQFF. CDR3 sequence (DNA): TGCAGCGTTGAAGATCTGGGGGAAGGGCTCTACAATGAGCAGTTCTTC. The chain has TRBV29-1 and TRBJ2-1, with D tentatively TRBD1 or TRBD2 (5 bases each). Germline loops: CDR1 SQVTM, CDR2 ANQGSEA. The germline V and J ends were trimmed by 0 bases and 3 bases, with 15 bases remaining between them. This CDR3 region has 16 residues.

The chain recombines TRBV7-9 with TRBJ2-1; 8 bases map to TRBD2. Germline-derived CDR1 and CDR2 are SEHNR and FQNEAQ (reference sequence). The CDR3 loop spans 13 amino acids. V dropped 6 bases and J dropped 9; count of bases not matched to a gene: 7. As DNA, the CDR3 is TGTGCCAGCAGTCCCCTCGGGAGGGGTGAGCAGTTCTTC. Amino acids: CASSPLGRGEQFF.

This chain joins TRBV7-3 and TRBJ2-5; D is possibly TRBD1 (5 bases). This CDR3 spans 17 amino acids. Per the germline V gene, CDR1 is SGHTA and CDR2 is FQGTGA. Trimming took 0 bases from V and 7 from J, leaving 21 bases between them. CDR3: CASSLTGLGLEKGTQYF. Here the CDR3 DNA reads TGTGCCAGCAGCTTAACCGGGTTGGGGCTGGAAAAAGGGACCCAGTACTTC.

The rearrangement uses TRBV6-2 or TRBV6-3 and TRBJ2-1; D uncertain. The germline V gene has CDR1 MNHEY and CDR2 SVGEGT. The germline V and J ends were trimmed by 0 bases and 0 bases, with 9 bases remaining between them. The CDR3 consists of 16 residues. Written as DNA, the CDR3 is TGTGCCAGCAGTTACTCAGACTTTCACTCCTACAATGAGCAGTTCTTC. Translation gives CASSYSDFHSYNEQFF.

This clonotype showed up just a few times. The CDR3 loop reads CSARLSGLGEKLFF. The CDR3 bases are TGCAGTGCTAGGTTATCCGGTCTCGGGGAAAAACTGTTTTTT. This chain joins TRBV20-1 and TRBJ1-4; D is unresolved. Germline loops: CDR1 DFQATT, CDR2 SNEGSKA (reference sequence). The CDR3 consists of 14 residues. The V and J ends lost 3 bases and 8 bases respectively, with 16 bases between them.

This clonotype was observed a single time. This clone may be a read error of a much larger clone one base away. The V call is TRBV7-6, the J call TRBJ1-6; 9 bases are a match to TRBD1. The CDR3 consists of 16 residues. Germline V gene data show CDR1 as SGHVS and CDR2 as FNYEAQ. V lost 4 bases, J lost 8 bases, and 9 bases stayed unmatched. CDR3 sequence: CASSSLADRGDSPLHF. CDR3 coding DNA: TGTGCCAGCAGCTCCCTTGCGGACAGGGGTGATTCACCCCTCCACTTT. Supplemented by reference TRBV7-6 and TRBJ1-6, the full variable domain reads GAGVSQSPRYKVTKRGQDVALRCDPISGHVSLYWYRQALGQGPEFLTYFNYEAQQDKSGLPNDRFSAERPEGSISTLTIQRTEQRDSAMYRCASSSLADRGDSPLHFGNGTRLTVT.

The table lists this clonotype with a few counts. The chain carries TRBV7-8 and TRBJ2-5; 8 bases match TRBD2. CDR3 length: 16 amino acids. Germline lookup yields CDR1 SGHVS and CDR2 FQNEAQ. V lost 5 bases and J lost 3; bases outside the gene matches: 11. The CDR3 sequence: CASSDRLSGGEETQYF. CDR3 coding DNA: TGTGCCAGCAGCGACCGGTTGAGCGGGGGAGAAGAGACCCAGTACTTC.

This clonotype was observed a handful of times. This could be a read error, since a much larger clone is one nucleotide away. The chain carries TRBV2 and TRBJ1-1; 9 bases are shared with TRBD1. CDR3 size: 13 residues. Per the germline V gene, CDR1 is SNHLY and CDR2 is FYNNEI. Germline trimming cut 4 bases from V and 3 bases from J; bases unmatched to any gene: 0. This chain's CDR3 is CASSGTGDTEAFF. The CDR3, as DNA: TGTGCCAGCAGTGGGACAGGGGACACTGAAGCTTTCTTT.

The rearrangement links TRBV28 to TRBJ1-6; maybe TRBD1 (5 bases). The CDR3 has 15 residues. Per the germline V gene, CDR1 is MDHEN and CDR2 is SYDVKM. V was clipped by 5 bases and J by 3 bases, with 11 bases between them. The chain's CDR3 is CASSLNGGYNSPLHF. The DNA of the CDR3 is TGTGCCAGCAGTCTTAACGGGGGCTATAATTCACCCCTCCACTTT.

This clonotype was seen a handful of times. This sequence joins TRBV7-9 and TRBJ2-5; 7 bases match TRBD2. With V trimmed by 11 bases and J by 1 base, 7 bases remained unmatched. Germline V gene lookup returns CDR1 SEHNR and CDR2 FQNEAQ (reference sequence). The CDR3 is 13 amino acids. CDR3 protein: CAGGDMPQETQYF. CDR3 coding DNA: TGTGCCGGGGGGGATATGCCCCAAGAGACCCAGTACTTC. The whole variable domain, filled in from reference TRBV7-9 and TRBJ2-5, reads DTGVSQNPRHKITKRGQNVTFRCDPISEHNRLYWYRQTLGQGPEFLTYFQNEAQLEKSRLLSDRFSAERPKGSFSTLEIQRTEQGDSAMYLCAGGDMPQETQYFGPGTRLLVL.

This clonotype was counted between two and nine times. The rearrangement links TRBV6-2 or TRBV6-3 to TRBJ2-1; D could derive from TRBD1 or TRBD2 (5 bases each). CDR1 and CDR2 (germline): MNHEY, SVGEGT. Trimming removed 4 bases from V and 4 bases from J, with 14 bases in between. The CDR3 is made up of 15 amino acids. CDR3 in amino acids: CASSSRDGRYNEQFF. For the CDR3, the DNA is TGTGCCAGCAGTTCCCGGGACGGGCGATACAATGAGCAGTTCTTC.

There are many counts of this clonotype. The chain has TRBV12-3 or TRBV12-4 and TRBJ2-5; D is possibly TRBD1 (5 bases). The CDR3 has 17 residues. V lost 4 bases and J lost 2, with 20 bases in between. For the CDR3, the DNA is TGTGCCAGCAGTTCCAGGGTAAGGTTGGGTTGGCAAGAGACCCAGTACTTC. Translating it yields CASSSRVRLGWQETQYF.

This clonotype was counted only a few times. The J gene is TRBJ2-1, the V gene TRBV28; maybe TRBD2 (5 bases). Trimming removed 3 bases at V and 5 bases at J, with 11 bases between. The CDR3 has 14 amino acids. The germline V gene encodes CDR1 MDHEN and CDR2 SYDVKM. The DNA for the CDR3 is TGTGCCAGCAGTTTCAGGCGAGGGCACAATGAGCAGTTCTTC. Translating it yields CASSFRRGHNEQFF.

This sequence joins TRBV6-5 and TRBJ2-1; D gene ambiguous. V was pared by 5 bases and J by 0 bases, with 11 bases between. Germline V gives CDR1 MNHEY, CDR2 SVGAGI. The CDR3 length is 15 residues. The CDR3 DNA is TGTGCCAGCAGTATGGTCCCGAGCTCCTACAATGAGCAGTTCTTC. This gives the protein CASSMVPSSYNEQFF.

This clonotype was counted at least ten times. CDR3 amino acids: CSVAQGPGYTF. CDR3 nucleotides: TGCAGCGTTGCACAAGGGCCTGGCTACACCTTC. This rearrangement joins TRBV29-1 to TRBJ1-2; D is ambiguous. CDR1 is SQVTM, CDR2 ANQGSEA, per germline. V dropped 4 bases and J dropped 7 bases, with 10 bases sitting between them. CDR3 length: 11 residues.

The chain links TRBV7-6 to TRBJ2-2; D call uncertain. The CDR3 length is 15 residues. CDR1 is SGHVS, CDR2 FNYEAQ, per germline. V shed 5 bases and J shed 3 bases, with 13 bases lying between them. The CDR3 nucleotides are TGTGCCAGCAGCCTAAGCTGGGTTCACACCGGGGAGCTGTTTTTT. Protein sequence: CASSLSWVHTGELFF.

This clonotype was seen at least ten times. In nucleotides, the CDR3 is TGTGCCAGCACCAAAGCCGGGACAGCCTACAATGAGCAGTTCTTC. This translates into CASTKAGTAYNEQFF. The rearrangement uses TRBV6-2 or TRBV6-3 and TRBJ2-1; TRBD1 matches at 7 bases. The CDR3 extends over 15 amino acids. Germline assignment: CDR1 MNHEY and CDR2 SVGEGT. Trimming took 7 bases from V and 2 from J; bases not matched to a gene: 8.

The chain has TRBV12-3 or TRBV12-4 and TRBJ2-4; possible D gene TRBD1, 6 bases. With 6 bases removed from V and 9 bases from J, the gap between germline ends came to 9 bases. The length of the CDR3 is 11 residues. CDR3 in amino acids: CASSEQGIQYF. DNA of the CDR3: TGTGCCAGCAGCGAACAGGGCATTCAGTACTTC.

The chain is built from TRBV7-9 and TRBJ1-1, with D perhaps matching TRBD1 (6 bases). The V gene's germline CDR1 is SEHNR and CDR2 FQNEAQ (reference sequence). Deletions cut 1 base from V and 11 bases from J, with 11 bases between. This CDR3 has 12 residues. CDR3 sequence: CASSLDRGGAFF. The DNA of the CDR3 is TGTGCCAGCAGCTTAGATCGGGGGGGCGCTTTCTTT.

As to this clonotype: This may be a read error: a much more frequent sequence differs by one nucleotide. This chain links TRBV7-6 with TRBJ1-5, with D possibly being TRBD1 (6 bases). CDR1 is SGHVS and CDR2 is FNYEAQ in the germline V gene. The CDR3 has 16 amino acids. The V gene lost 4 bases and the J gene lost 4 bases, with 17 bases spanning the gap. Here the CDR3 DNA reads TGTGCCAGCAGCTCCCTTTGGGGGCAGGGGAATCAGCCCCAGCATTTT. It translates to CASSSLWGQGNQPQHF.

Remarks on this clonotype: Being one base from a much bigger clone, this may be a read error. The CDR3 ends on some other residue instead of the conserved phenylalanine or tryptophan, so this is likely a read error. The rearrangement uses TRBV7-8 and TRBJ2-5; D is unclear. With 5 bases removed from V and 0 bases from J, the gap between germline ends came to 16 bases. The CDR3 runs 16 residues. Germline V gene data show CDR1 as SGHVS and CDR2 as FQNEAQ. The CDR3 loop is CASSRYVDAYQETQYY. CDR3 nucleotides: TGTGCCAGCAGCCGATATGTTGACGCGTACCAAGAGACCCAGTACTAC.